What follows are 2 T cell receptor beta chains derived from one specimen sequenced in a study of T cells in Graves' hyperthyroidism and ophthalmopathy. RNA transcripts gave rise to amplified TCR beta CDR3 regions. HTBI primers were employed in a first-round RT-PCR of the TCR CDR3. MiXCR was run by TCRdb on the multiplex PCR reads, yielding one entry per CDR3 protein. The sample holds some 560,000 distinct CDR3 sequences; about a sixth are singletons and the top ten take 6.5% to 8%. The sample consisted of blood. The receptors were gathered from a woman aged 30 to 39 with Graves' hyperthyroidism.

There are many counts of this clonotype. The chain combines TRBV11-2 with TRBJ2-1, with a possible D match to TRBD1 (5 bases). The CDR3 runs to 14 residues. V was shortened by 2 bases and J by 6 bases, with 11 bases between the two germline ends. From germline, CDR1 is SGHAT and CDR2 FQNNGV. The CDR3, as DNA: TGTGCCAGCAGCTTAAATCCTAGGGGCAATGAGCAGTTCTTC. It is translated as CASSLNPRGNEQFF.

This clonotype was counted many times. CDR3 region: CASSLEPGQPNNEQFF. CDR3 bases: TGCGCCAGCAGCTTGGAACCGGGACAGCCAAACAATGAGCAGTTCTTC. The gene calls are TRBV5-1 and TRBJ2-1, with 7 bases aligning to TRBD1. The germline gives CDR1 SGHRS, CDR2 YFSETQ. This CDR3 is 16 amino acids long. V shed 0 bases and J 5 bases; nucleotides not matched to a gene: 8.